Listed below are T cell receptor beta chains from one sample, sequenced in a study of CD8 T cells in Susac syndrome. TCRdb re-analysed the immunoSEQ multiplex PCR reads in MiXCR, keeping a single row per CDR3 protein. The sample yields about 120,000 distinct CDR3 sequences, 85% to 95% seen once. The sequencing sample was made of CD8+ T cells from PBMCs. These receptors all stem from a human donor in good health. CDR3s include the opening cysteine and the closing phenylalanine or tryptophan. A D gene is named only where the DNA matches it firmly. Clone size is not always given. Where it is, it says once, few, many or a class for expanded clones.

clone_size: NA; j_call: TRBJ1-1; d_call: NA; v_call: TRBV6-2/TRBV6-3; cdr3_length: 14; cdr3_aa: CASSYLGGGTEAFF; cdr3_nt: TGTGCCAGCAGCTACCTGGGGGGAGGCACTGAAGCTTTCTTT
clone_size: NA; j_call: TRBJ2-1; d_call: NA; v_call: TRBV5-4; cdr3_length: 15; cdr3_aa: CASSLGESSYNEQFF; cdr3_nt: TGTGCCAGCAGCTTGGGTGAAAGCTCCTACAATGAGCAGTTCTTC
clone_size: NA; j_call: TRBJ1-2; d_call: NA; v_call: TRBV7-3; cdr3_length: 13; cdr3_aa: CASSSGTNYGYTF; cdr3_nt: TGTGCCAGCAGCTCCGGGACTAACTATGGCTACACCTTC
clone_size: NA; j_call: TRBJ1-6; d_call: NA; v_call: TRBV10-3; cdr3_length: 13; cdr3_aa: CAISEWAGAPLHF; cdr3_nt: TGTGCCATCAGTGAGTGGGCGGGAGCACCCCTCCACTTT
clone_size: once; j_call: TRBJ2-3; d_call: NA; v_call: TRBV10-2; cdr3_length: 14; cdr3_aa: CASSDGSSTDTQYF; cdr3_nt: TGCGCCAGCTCGGACGGGTCTAGCACAGATACGCAGTATTTT
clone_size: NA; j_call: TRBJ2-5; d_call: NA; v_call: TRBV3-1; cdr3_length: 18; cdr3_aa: CASSQGSASATNQETQYF; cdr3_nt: TGTGCCAGCAGCCAAGGTTCTGCTAGCGCGACTAACCAAGAGACCCAGTACTTC
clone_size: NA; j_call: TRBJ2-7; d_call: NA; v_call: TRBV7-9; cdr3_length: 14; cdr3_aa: CASSLGGVLGEQYF; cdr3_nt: TGTGCCAGCAGCTTAGGCGGAGTGCTGGGGGAGCAGTACTTC
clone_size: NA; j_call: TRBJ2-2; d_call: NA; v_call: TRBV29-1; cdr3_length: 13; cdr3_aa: CSVVLGATGELFF; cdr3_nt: TGCAGCGTTGTACTCGGGGCCACCGGGGAGCTGTTTTTT
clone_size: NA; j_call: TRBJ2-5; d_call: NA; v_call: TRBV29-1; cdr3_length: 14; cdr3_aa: CSVDHPLGMETQYF; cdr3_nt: TGCAGCGTTGATCACCCTCTGGGGATGGAGACCCAGTACTTC
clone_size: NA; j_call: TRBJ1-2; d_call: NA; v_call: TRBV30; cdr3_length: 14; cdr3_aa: CAWSVLTRNYGYTF; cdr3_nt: TGTGCCTGGAGTGTATTGACCAGGAACTATGGCTACACCTTC
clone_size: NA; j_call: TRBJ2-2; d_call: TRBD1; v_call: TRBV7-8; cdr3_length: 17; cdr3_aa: CASSLAGTAQNTGELFF; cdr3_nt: TGTGCCAGCAGCTTAGCCGGGACAGCGCAGAACACCGGGGAGCTGTTTTTT
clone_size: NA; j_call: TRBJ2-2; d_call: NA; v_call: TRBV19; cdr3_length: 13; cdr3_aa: CAIQGGPSGELFF; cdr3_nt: TGTGCCATCCAAGGGGGACCGTCCGGGGAGCTGTTTTTT
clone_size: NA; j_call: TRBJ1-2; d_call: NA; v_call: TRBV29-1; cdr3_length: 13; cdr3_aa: CSVAMGVINGYTF; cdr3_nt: TGCAGCGTTGCAATGGGGGTCATTAATGGCTACACCTTC
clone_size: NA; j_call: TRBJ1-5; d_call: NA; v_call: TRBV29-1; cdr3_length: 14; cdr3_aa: CSVGLTGRDQPQHF; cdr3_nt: TGCAGCGTGGGGCTGACAGGTCGAGATCAGCCCCAGCATTTT
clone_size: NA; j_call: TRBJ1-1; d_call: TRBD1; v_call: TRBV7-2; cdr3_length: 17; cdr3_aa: CASSLRTGRSSNTEAFF; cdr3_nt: TGTGCCAGCAGCTTAAGGACAGGTCGAAGTTCGAACACTGAAGCTTTCTTT
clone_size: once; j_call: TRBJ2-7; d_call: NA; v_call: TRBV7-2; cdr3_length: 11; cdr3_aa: CASSPLLEQYF; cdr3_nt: TGTGCCAGCAGCCCCCTCCTGGAGCAGTACTTC
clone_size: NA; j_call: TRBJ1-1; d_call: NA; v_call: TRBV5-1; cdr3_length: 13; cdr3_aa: CASSLEVNTEAFF; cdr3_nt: TGTGCCAGCAGTTTAGAGGTGAACACTGAAGCTTTCTTT
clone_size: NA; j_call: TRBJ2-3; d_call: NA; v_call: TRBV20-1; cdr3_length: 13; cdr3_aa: CSARTQGADTQYF; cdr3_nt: TGCAGTGCTAGGACCCAGGGAGCAGATACGCAGTATTTT
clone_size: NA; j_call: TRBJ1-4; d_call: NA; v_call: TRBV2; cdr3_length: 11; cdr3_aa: CASSSEEKLFF; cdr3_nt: TGTGCCAGCAGTTCAGAGGAAAAACTGTTTTTT
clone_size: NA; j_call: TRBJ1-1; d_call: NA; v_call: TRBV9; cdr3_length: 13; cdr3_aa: CASSPVIGPEAFF; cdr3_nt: TGTGCCAGCAGCCCCGTTATAGGCCCTGAAGCTTTCTTT
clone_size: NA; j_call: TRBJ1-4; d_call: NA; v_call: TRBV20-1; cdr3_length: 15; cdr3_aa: CSARSLSSTNEKLFF; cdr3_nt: TGCAGTGCGAGGAGCTTGTCATCAACTAATGAAAAACTGTTTTTT
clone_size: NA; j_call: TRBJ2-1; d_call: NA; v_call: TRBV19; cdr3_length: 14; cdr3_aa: CASGDWSSYNEQFF; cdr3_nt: TGTGCCAGTGGAGATTGGAGCTCCTACAATGAGCAGTTCTTC
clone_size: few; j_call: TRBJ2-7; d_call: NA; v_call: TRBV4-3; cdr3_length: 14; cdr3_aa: CASSQQRGSYEQYF; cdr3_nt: TGCGCCAGCAGCCAGCAACGGGGATCCTACGAGCAGTACTTC
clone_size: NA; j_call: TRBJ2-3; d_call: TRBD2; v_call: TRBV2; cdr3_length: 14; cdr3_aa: CASSGLAGTDTQYF; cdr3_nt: TGTGCCAGCAGTGGCCTAGCGGGGACAGATACGCAGTATTTT
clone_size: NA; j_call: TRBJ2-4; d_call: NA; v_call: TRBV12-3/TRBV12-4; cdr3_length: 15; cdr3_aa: CASSLFQESKNIQYF; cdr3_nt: TGTGCCAGCAGTTTATTCCAGGAGTCCAAAAACATTCAGTACTTC
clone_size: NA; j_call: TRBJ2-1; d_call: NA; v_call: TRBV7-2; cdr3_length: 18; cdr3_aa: CASSLPMEALSSYNEQFF; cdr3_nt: TGTGCCAGCAGCTTACCGATGGAAGCGTTGAGCTCCTACAATGAGCAGTTCTTC
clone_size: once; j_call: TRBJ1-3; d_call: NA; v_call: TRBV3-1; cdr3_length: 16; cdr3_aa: CASSQDFRGHGNTIYF; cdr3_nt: TGTGCCAGCAGCCAAGATTTCCGGGGACATGGAAACACCATATATTTT
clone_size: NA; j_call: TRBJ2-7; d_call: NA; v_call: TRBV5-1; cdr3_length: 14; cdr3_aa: CASRRQSNSYEQYF; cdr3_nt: TGCGCCAGCAGAAGGCAGAGTAATTCCTACGAGCAGTACTTC
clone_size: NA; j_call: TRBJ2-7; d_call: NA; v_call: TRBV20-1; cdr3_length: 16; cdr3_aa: CSASTPSDRSSYEQYF; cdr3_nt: TGCAGTGCTTCTACCCCTTCGGACCGCAGCTCCTACGAGCAGTACTTC
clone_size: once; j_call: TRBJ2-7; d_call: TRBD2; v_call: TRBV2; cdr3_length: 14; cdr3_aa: CASRVTSGAYEQYF; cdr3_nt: TGTGCCAGCAGGGTGACTAGCGGGGCCTACGAGCAGTACTTC
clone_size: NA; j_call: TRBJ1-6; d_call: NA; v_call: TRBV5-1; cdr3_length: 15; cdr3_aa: CASSRDTGNNSPLHF; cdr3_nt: TGCGCCAGCAGTAGAGACACCGGAAATAATTCACCCCTCCACTTT
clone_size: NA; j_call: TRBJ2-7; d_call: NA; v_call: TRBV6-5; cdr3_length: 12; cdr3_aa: CASSQLGSEQYF; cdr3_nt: TGTGCCAGCAGTCAACTCGGGTCCGAGCAGTACTTC
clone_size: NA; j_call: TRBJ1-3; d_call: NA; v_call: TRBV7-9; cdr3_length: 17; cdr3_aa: CASGNTGPPGSGNTIYF; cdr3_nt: TGTGCCAGCGGGAATACCGGGCCGCCTGGCTCTGGAAACACCATATATTTT
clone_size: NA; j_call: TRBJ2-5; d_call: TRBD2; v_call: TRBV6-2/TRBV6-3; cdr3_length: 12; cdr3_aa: CASLGTKETQYF; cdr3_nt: TGTGCCAGCCTCGGGACTAAAGAGACCCAGTACTTC
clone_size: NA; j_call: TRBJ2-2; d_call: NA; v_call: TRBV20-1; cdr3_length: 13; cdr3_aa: CSASQMNTGELFF; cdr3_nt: TGCAGTGCTAGTCAGATGAACACCGGGGAGCTGTTTTTT
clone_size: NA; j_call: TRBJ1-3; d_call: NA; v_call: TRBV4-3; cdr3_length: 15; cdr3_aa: CASSPNALSGNTIYF; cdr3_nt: TGCGCCAGCAGCCCGAACGCCCTCTCTGGAAACACCATATATTTT
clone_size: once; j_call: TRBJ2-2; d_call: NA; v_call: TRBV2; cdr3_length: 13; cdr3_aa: CASSERGSGELFF; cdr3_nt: TGTGCCAGCAGTGAAAGGGGGTCCGGGGAGCTGTTTTTT
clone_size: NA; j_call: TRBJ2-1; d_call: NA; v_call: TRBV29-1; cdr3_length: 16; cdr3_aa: CSVERLLAGSYNEQFF; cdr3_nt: TGCAGCGTTGAACGTCTCCTCGCAGGTAGCTACAATGAGCAGTTCTTC
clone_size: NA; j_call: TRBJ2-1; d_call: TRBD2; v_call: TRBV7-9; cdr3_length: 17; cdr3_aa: CASSGEVSSGTNNEQFF; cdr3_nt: TGTGCCAGCAGCGGAGAGGTCTCTAGCGGAACTAACAATGAGCAGTTCTTC
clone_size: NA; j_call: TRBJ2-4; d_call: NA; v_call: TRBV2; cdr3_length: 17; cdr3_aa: CASSEVGVGEAKNIQYF; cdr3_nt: TGTGCCAGCAGCGAAGTTGGTGTGGGAGAAGCCAAAAACATTCAGTACTTC
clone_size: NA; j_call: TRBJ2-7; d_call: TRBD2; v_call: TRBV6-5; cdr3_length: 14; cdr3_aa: CASSSGLRPYEQYF; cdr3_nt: TGTGCCAGCAGTTCGGGACTACGACCCTACGAGCAGTACTTC
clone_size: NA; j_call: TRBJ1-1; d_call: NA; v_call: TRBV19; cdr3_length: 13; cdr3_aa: CASTQQGPTEAFF; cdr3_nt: TGTGCCAGTACCCAACAGGGACCCACTGAAGCTTTCTTT
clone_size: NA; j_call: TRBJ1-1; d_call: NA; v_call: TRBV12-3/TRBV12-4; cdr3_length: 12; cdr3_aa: CASSAAGTEAFF; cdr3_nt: TGTGCCAGCAGCGCCGCCGGCACTGAAGCTTTCTTT
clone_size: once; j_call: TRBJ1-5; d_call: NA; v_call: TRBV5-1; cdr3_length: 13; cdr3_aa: CASRAEGDQPQHF; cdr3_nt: TGCGCCAGCAGAGCTGAGGGGGATCAGCCCCAGCATTTT
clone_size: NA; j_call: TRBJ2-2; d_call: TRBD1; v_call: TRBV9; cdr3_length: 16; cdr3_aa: CASSPRGQGANGELFF; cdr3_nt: TGTGCCAGCAGCCCCCGTGGACAGGGGGCGAACGGGGAGCTGTTTTTT
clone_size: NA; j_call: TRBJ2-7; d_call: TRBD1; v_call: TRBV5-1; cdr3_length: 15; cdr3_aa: CASSPGQGAYLQQYF; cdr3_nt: TGCGCCAGCAGCCCCGGACAGGGGGCCTACCTTCAGCAGTACTTC
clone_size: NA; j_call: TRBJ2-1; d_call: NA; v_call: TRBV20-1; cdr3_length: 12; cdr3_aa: CSASDSRVEQFF; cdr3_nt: TGCAGTGCTAGTGATAGCCGGGTGGAGCAGTTCTTC
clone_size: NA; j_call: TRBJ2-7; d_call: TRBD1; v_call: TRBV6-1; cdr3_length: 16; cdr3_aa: CASSERTGGSFDEQYF; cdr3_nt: TGTGCCAGCAGTGAACGGACAGGGGGCAGTTTCGACGAGCAGTACTTC
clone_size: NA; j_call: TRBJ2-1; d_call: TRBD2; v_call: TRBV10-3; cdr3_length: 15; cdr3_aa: CAISETAGLRNEQFF; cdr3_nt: TGTGCCATCAGTGAGACTGCGGGACTAAGGAATGAGCAGTTCTTC
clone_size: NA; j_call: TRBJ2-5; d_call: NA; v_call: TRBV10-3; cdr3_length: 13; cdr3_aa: CAIRGASEETQYF; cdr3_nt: TGTGCCATCAGGGGGGCTAGCGAAGAGACCCAGTACTTC
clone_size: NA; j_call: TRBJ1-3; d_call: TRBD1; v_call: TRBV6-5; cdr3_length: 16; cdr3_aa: CASSISGQGSGNTIYF; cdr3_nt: TGTGCCAGCAGTATCTCGGGACAGGGCTCTGGAAACACCATATATTTT
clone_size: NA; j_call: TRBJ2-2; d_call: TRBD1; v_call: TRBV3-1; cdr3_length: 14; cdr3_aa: CASSSGQDTGELFF; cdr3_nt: TGTGCCAGCAGCTCTGGACAGGACACCGGGGAGCTGTTTTTT